A single sample is the source of the 6 T cell receptor beta chains below, sequenced in a study of blood T cell repertoires in COVID-19. Sequenced by immunoSEQ multiplex PCR; TCRdb stores in-frame clones only, minus some. The sample lists 330,000 or so clones, more than 70% seen once, with roughly 1.9% in the top ten. The sample consisted of PBMCs or T cells enriched from blood (not recorded which). The source of these receptors is a man aged 35-49 years in a cohort exposed to, infected with or recovered from COVID-19 (not recorded which).

This clone was recorded many times. V usage is TRBV6-4 and J usage is TRBJ2-2; D ambiguous. The germline gives CDR1 MRHNA, CDR2 SNTAGT. The CDR3 consists of 14 residues. V lost 4 bases to trimming and J lost 1 base, with 7 bases between them. Here the CDR3 reads CASSVFRNTGELFF. In nucleotides, the CDR3 is TGTGCCAGCAGTGTCTTCAGGAACACCGGGGAGCTGTTTTTT.

Only a few counts were recorded for this clone. V gene TRBV6-5 combines with J gene TRBJ1-2; D might be TRBD1 (6 bases). V lost 6 bases to trimming and J lost 4 bases, with 15 bases between them. CDR1 and CDR2 from the germline V gene are MNHEY and SVGAGI. CDR3 length: 14 amino acids. The CDR3 loop is CASSRRDKFYGYTF. The CDR3 DNA sequence: TGTGCCAGCAGCCGCCGGGACAAATTCTATGGCTACACCTTC.

V is TRBV11-2 and J is TRBJ2-1; the match to TRBD2 covers 11 bases. This CDR3 comprises 15 residues. Germline CDR1 is SGHAT and CDR2 is FQNNGV. The V and J ends lost 1 base and 6 bases, in that order; junction bases with no gene match: 2. CDR3 amino acids: CASSLGSGRANEQFF. CDR3 bases: TGTGCCAGCAGCTTAGGTAGCGGGAGGGCCAATGAGCAGTTCTTC.

This clone was counted only a few times. The chain carries TRBV19 and TRBJ1-1; possible D gene TRBD1, 5 bases. The CDR3 loop spans 14 amino acids. Germline loops: CDR1 LNHDA, CDR2 SQIVND (reference sequence). The V gene lost 1 base and the J gene lost 1 base, with 7 bases spanning the gap. CDR3 region: CASSIGDRNTEAFF. The CDR3 DNA reads TGTGCCAGTAGTATAGGAGACAGGAACACTGAAGCTTTCTTT.

J is TRBJ2-3 and V is TRBV5-1, with a tentative D call TRBD1 (6 bases). Germline CDR1 and CDR2: SGHRS and YFSETQ. CDR3 size: 15 residues. Trimming cost V 4 bases and J 2 bases, with 14 bases left between them. The chain's CDR3 is CASSVQGAHTDTQYF. The CDR3 DNA reads TGCGCCAGCAGCGTACAGGGAGCACACACAGATACGCAGTATTTT. The full variable domain, completed using reference TRBV5-1 and TRBJ2-3, is KAGVTQTPRYLIKTRGQQVTLSCSPISGHRSVSWYQQTPGQGLQFLFEYFSETQRNKGNFPGRFSGRQFSNSRSEMNVSTLELGDSALYLCASSVQGAHTDTQYFGPGTRLTVL.

The chain has TRBV9 and TRBJ2-3; 9 bases map to TRBD2. The CDR3 contains 14 residues. CDR1 SGDLS and CDR2 YYNGEE come from the germline V gene. V was pared by 3 bases and J by 8 bases, with 7 bases of the junction left unmatched. CDR3 in DNA: TGTGCCAGCAGCGCTAGCGGGACGGAGGGTACGCAGTATTTT. Its translation: CASSASGTEGTQYF.